A single sample is the source of the 26 T cell receptor beta chains below, sequenced in a study of T-cell memory formation after mild COVID-19. Via MiXCR, TCRdb re-called the 5' RACE reads, giving one row per CDR3 protein. The sample carries about 180,000 distinct CDR3 sequences, about a sixth recorded once. Sequencing was carried out using PBMCs or a T cell subset sorted from them (not recorded which). The receptors shown here come from an adult woman who had mild COVID-19 (a few samples of this study predate the infection). Cell type and time point are not known.

This clonotype was detected many times. The rearrangement uses TRBV7-3 and TRBJ2-1; 9 bases are a match to TRBD2. The germline gives CDR1 SGHTA, CDR2 FQGTGA. This CDR3 region has 13 residues. With 5 bases clipped from V and 8 bases from J, the junction kept 4 bases outside the gene matches. CDR3 sequence (DNA): TGTGCCAGCAGCCTTAGCGGGGGCGATGAGCAGTTCTTC. This translates into CASSLSGGDEQFF.

In its sample, this clonotype was seen a few times. The chain combines TRBV10-3 with TRBJ1-6; the D is unclear. The V gene lost 3 bases and the J gene lost 5 bases, with 8 bases spanning the gap. Germline CDR1 is ENHRY and CDR2 is SYGVKD. This CDR3 has 14 amino acids. The CDR3 DNA is TGTGCCATCAGTGAATACCCGAATAATTCACCCCTCCACTTT. This sequence encodes CAISEYPNNSPLHF.

V is TRBV7-7 and J is TRBJ2-1; 9 bases agree with TRBD1. Germline lookup yields CDR1 SSHAT and CDR2 FNYEAQ (reference sequence). The CDR3 has 16 residues. With V trimmed by 5 bases and J by 2 bases, 7 bases remained unmatched. The chain's CDR3 is CASSRTGTGTYNEQFF. The CDR3 nucleotides read TGTGCCAGCAGCAGAACCGGGACAGGGACCTACAATGAGCAGTTCTTC.

The gene calls are TRBV3-1 and TRBJ2-5; D tentatively reads TRBD1 or TRBD2 (5 bases each). Germline values: CDR1 LGHDT, CDR2 YNNKEL (reference sequence). This CDR3 has 16 amino acids. V lost 3 bases to trimming and J lost 0 bases, with 14 bases between them. CDR3 sequence: CASSQSNGGHQETQYF. CDR3 sequence (DNA): TGTGCCAGCAGCCAGAGCAATGGGGGTCACCAAGAGACCCAGTACTTC.

This clonotype was recorded a few times. The J gene is TRBJ2-7, the V gene TRBV6-5; 9 bases align to TRBD2. V shed 5 bases and J 2 bases; nucleotides not matched to a gene: 10. Germline V CDR1 and CDR2: MNHEY, SVGAGI. The CDR3 runs 16 residues. The CDR3, as DNA: TGTGCCAGCAGTGCGGGAACCGGGACTAGCACCTACGAGCAGTACTTC. Translated: CASSAGTGTSTYEQYF.

In this sample, this clonotype turned up a few times. The chain has TRBV2 and TRBJ2-3, with D possibly being TRBD2 (5 bases). The CDR3 totals 15 residues. Trimming cost V 6 bases and J 2 bases, with 15 bases left between them. The germline CDR1 and CDR2 sequences are SNHLY and FYNNEI. CDR3 coding DNA: TGTGCCAGCAGGGCCGAAGAGGGTATCACAGATACGCAGTATTTT. Translated: CASRAEEGITDTQYF.

This clonotype was counted between two and nine times. This chain uses TRBV5-1 with TRBJ2-3; TRBD2 matches 11 bases. V lost 1 base, J lost 1 base, and 2 bases stayed unmatched. The CDR3 has 16 residues. Germline CDR1 is SGHRS and CDR2 is YFSETQ. CDR3 amino acids: CASSLTSGRGTDTQYF. The CDR3 DNA sequence: TGCGCCAGCAGCTTGACTAGCGGGAGAGGCACAGATACGCAGTATTTT.

In the case of this clonotype: A read error may account for a junction end that differs from germline. The chain links TRBV6-1 to TRBJ2-3; 8 positions agree with TRBD2. CDR1 MNHNS and CDR2 SASEGT come from the germline V gene. CDR3 length equals 15 residues. CDR3 coding DNA: TGTGCCAGCAGGGAAGCGGGGGCCGGGACAGATACGCAGTATTTT. This encodes CASREAGAGTDTQYF.

The genes are TRBV9 and TRBJ2-1, with 11 positions matching TRBD2. The CDR3 runs to 16 residues. With 4 bases clipped from V and 1 base from J, the junction kept 4 bases outside the gene matches. Germline loops: CDR1 SGDLS, CDR2 YYNGEE. As DNA, the CDR3 is TGTGCCAGCAGCATGACTAGCGGGGATTCCTACAATGAGCAGTTCTTC. This gives the protein CASSMTSGDSYNEQFF.

This clonotype was seen more than once but under ten times. The chain joins TRBV24-1 to TRBJ1-1; possibly TRBD1 for D (5 bases). This CDR3 has 15 residues. The germline CDR1 and CDR2 sequences are KGHDR and SFDVKD. The V and J ends lost 4 bases and 1 base respectively, with 12 bases between them. CDR3 amino acids: CATSDARVGNTEAFF. Written as DNA, the CDR3 is TGTGCCACCAGTGACGCCAGGGTTGGGAACACTGAAGCTTTCTTT.

This sequence joins TRBV5-5 and TRBJ2-7; 14 positions match TRBD2. Germline V gene lookup returns CDR1 SGHKS and CDR2 YYEKEE (reference sequence). CDR3 length: 18 amino acids. V was pared by 4 bases and J by 0 bases, with 9 bases of the junction left unmatched. The chain's CDR3 is CASSLEPGLAGGSYEQYF. CDR3 coding DNA: TGTGCCAGCAGCCTGGAACCCGGACTAGCGGGGGGCTCCTACGAGCAGTACTTC.

The chain recombines TRBV5-1 with TRBJ1-1; TRBD1 might be the D (5 bases). Germline V gene lookup returns CDR1 SGHRS and CDR2 YFSETQ. Trimming removed 0 bases at V and 0 bases at J, with 9 bases between. The CDR3 covers 15 residues. The CDR3, as DNA: TGCGCCAGCAGCTTGGGTACAGGATTGAACACTGAAGCTTTCTTT. Translated: CASSLGTGLNTEAFF.

The chain has TRBV5-1 and TRBJ1-2, with 7 bases aligning to TRBD1. The germline V gene encodes CDR1 SGHRS and CDR2 YFSETQ. The junction had 3 bases not matched to a gene; V was cut back by 3 bases and J by 4 bases. CDR3 length equals 13 residues. The CDR3 DNA is TGCGCCAGCAGCTCGGGACAGATCTATGGCTACACCTTC. Encoded protein: CASSSGQIYGYTF.

This chain uses TRBV18 with TRBJ2-3; D might be TRBD1 (5 bases). The V gene's germline CDR1 is KGHSH and CDR2 LQKENI. CDR3 size: 18 residues. The V end lost 3 bases, the J end lost 5 bases, and 24 bases lay between the germline ends. The DNA for the CDR3 is TGTGCCAGCTCACCCCCCCTGACAGTGCGAAGATCTGTAGATACGCAGTATTTT. The encoded protein is CASSPPLTVRRSVDTQYF.

This clonotype was found a few times. The gene calls are TRBV4-1 and TRBJ1-1; 8 bases align to TRBD1. CDR1 MGHRA and CDR2 YSYEKL come from the germline V gene. The CDR3 contains 15 residues. The junction had 5 bases not matched to a gene; V was cut back by 3 bases and J by 2 bases. This CDR3 reads CASSQIQGGNTEAFF. The DNA of the CDR3 is TGCGCCAGCAGCCAGATACAGGGGGGTAACACTGAAGCTTTCTTT.

The J gene is TRBJ2-1, the V gene TRBV7-8; perhaps TRBD2 as D (5 bases). The CDR3 runs to 13 residues. V shed 1 base and J shed 8 bases, with 9 bases lying between them. Germline CDR1 SGHVS, CDR2 FQNEAQ. CDR3 DNA sequence: TGTGCCAGCAGCTTAGATCTGAGGGATGAGCAGTTCTTC. It codes for CASSLDLRDEQFF.

This clonotype was counted once. The chain employs TRBV6-5 and TRBJ2-3, with 7 nucleotides matching TRBD2. The CDR3 has 15 amino acids. With 5 bases clipped from V and 1 base from J, the junction kept 6 bases outside the gene matches. In germline, CDR1 is MNHEY, CDR2 SVGAGI. The CDR3 sequence is CASSGGGVGTDTQYF. The DNA for the CDR3 is TGTGCCAGCAGTGGGGGGGGTGTGGGCACAGATACGCAGTATTTT.

This chain joins TRBV5-1 and TRBJ2-7; D not certain. The V gene lost 0 bases and the J gene lost 4 bases, with 17 bases spanning the gap. The CDR3 has 16 residues. Germline V CDR1 and CDR2: SGHRS, YFSETQ. DNA of the CDR3: TGCGCCAGCAGCTTGGATCCGGTGGGAACTACTTACGAGCAGTACTTC. Translation: CASSLDPVGTTYEQYF.

The chain employs TRBV29-1 and TRBJ2-5; 7 nucleotides agree with TRBD2. This CDR3 has 13 residues. CDR1 SQVTM and CDR2 ANQGSEA come from the germline V gene. With 7 bases clipped from V and 1 base from J, the junction kept 6 bases outside the gene matches. CDR3 sequence reads: CSAKLAVQETQYF. The CDR3 nucleotides are TGCAGCGCAAAGCTAGCGGTCCAAGAGACCCAGTACTTC.

The rearrangement uses TRBV27 and TRBJ2-7; 7 positions match TRBD2. CDR1 and CDR2 (germline): MNHEY, SMNVEV (reference sequence). This CDR3 region has 16 residues. V was clipped by 0 bases and J by 3 bases; unmatched bases: 8. CDR3 protein: CASSLSPAGESYEQYF. The CDR3 nucleotides are TGTGCCAGCAGTTTATCTCCGGCGGGAGAGAGCTACGAGCAGTACTTC.

The chain has TRBV24-1 and TRBJ2-1; 11 bases map to TRBD2. J lost 9 bases, V lost 3 bases, and 9 bases had no gene match. The CDR3 loop spans 16 amino acids. Germline V CDR1 and CDR2: KGHDR, SFDVKD. The CDR3 DNA follows: TGTGCCACCAGTGATCAGCTAGCGGGAGGAAGCGGTGAGCAGTTCTTC. Translation: CATSDQLAGGSGEQFF.

The chain joins TRBV18 to TRBJ2-1; no reliable D call. This CDR3 has 15 residues. Germline V gene sequence: CDR1 KGHSH, CDR2 LQKENI. Trimming left V 5 bases short and J 6 bases short, with 17 bases between. The CDR3 is CASSAWASLGNEQFF. For the CDR3, the DNA is TGTGCCAGCTCAGCATGGGCTAGTCTCGGCAATGAGCAGTTCTTC.

This clonotype occurred a few times. The chain has TRBV7-9 and TRBJ1-2, with 11 bases matching TRBD1. V trimming: 2 bases; J trimming: 6 bases; junction bases outside the gene matches: 5. Looked up from germline, CDR1 is SEHNR and CDR2 is FQNEAQ (reference sequence). The CDR3 is 15 residues long. CDR3 residues: CASSLLGTGGHGYTF. CDR3 DNA sequence: TGTGCCAGCAGCTTACTGGGGACAGGGGGACATGGCTACACCTTC.

This clonotype was counted at least ten times. The DNA for the CDR3 is TGCGCCAGCAGCCAAGCCCATGGGACTAGCGCCTACGAGCAGTACTTC. Translating it yields CASSQAHGTSAYEQYF. J is TRBJ2-7 and V is TRBV4-3; 10 bases map to TRBD2. The CDR3 loop spans 16 amino acids. Germline loops: CDR1 LGHNA, CDR2 YSLEER. J was trimmed by 2 bases and V by 1 base; bases with no gene match: 5.

This clonotype was picked up a small number of times. The chain employs TRBV27 and TRBJ1-1, with a tentative D call TRBD1 (5 bases). Germline CDR1 reads MNHEY; CDR2 reads SMNVEV (reference sequence). The CDR3 is 14 residues long. V was trimmed by 6 bases and J by 8 bases, leaving 19 bases between them. CDR3: CASSPGPPRREAFF. The DNA for the CDR3 is TGTGCCAGCAGCCCGGGACCTCCGCGCAGAGAAGCTTTCTTT.

Ten or more counts support this clonotype. The CDR3 DNA follows: TGTGCCAGCAGTTCTGTAGCGGGGACCTACGAGCAGTACTTC. The encoded protein is CASSSVAGTYEQYF. The chain is built from TRBV27 and TRBJ2-7; 8 bases are a match to TRBD2. V trimming: 4 bases; J trimming: 2 bases; junction bases outside the gene matches: 4. CDR1 and CDR2 from the germline V gene are MNHEY and SMNVEV (reference sequence). The CDR3 totals 14 residues.